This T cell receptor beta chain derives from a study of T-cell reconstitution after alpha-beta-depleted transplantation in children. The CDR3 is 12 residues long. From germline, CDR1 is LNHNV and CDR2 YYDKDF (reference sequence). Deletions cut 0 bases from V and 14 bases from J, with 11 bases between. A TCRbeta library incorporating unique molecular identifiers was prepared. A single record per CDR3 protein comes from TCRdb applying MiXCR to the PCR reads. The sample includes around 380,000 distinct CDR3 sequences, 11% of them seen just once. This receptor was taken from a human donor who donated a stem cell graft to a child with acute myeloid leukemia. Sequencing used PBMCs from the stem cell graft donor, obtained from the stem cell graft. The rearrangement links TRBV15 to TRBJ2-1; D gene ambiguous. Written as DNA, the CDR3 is TGTGCCACCAGCAGAGATTCTAGAATAAAGTTCTTC. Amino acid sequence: CATSRDSRIKFF.